The next 14 T cell receptor beta chains were all read from a single sample in a study of PD-L1 blockade in urothelial cancer. Data came from immunoSEQ multiplex PCR; TCRdb stores just in-frame clones and leaves some out. This table holds 53,000 or so clones, more than 75% found once. The sequencing used PBMCs, collected around atezolizumab (anti-PD-L1) treatment. These receptors originate from a man in his 60s with urothelial cancer.

V and J are TRBV28 and TRBJ1-3; 9 bases line up with TRBD1. Germline-derived CDR1 and CDR2 are MDHEN and SYDVKM. The CDR3 is 14 residues long. With 7 bases clipped from V and 4 bases from J, the junction kept 5 bases outside the gene matches. The DNA for the CDR3 is TGTGCCAGCATTCCGGGGACAGGGGGAAACACCATATATTTT. Protein product: CASIPGTGGNTIYF.

The gene calls are TRBV5-8 and TRBJ2-3; 9 nucleotides align to TRBD2. The V and J ends lost 4 bases and 3 bases, in that order; junction bases with no gene match: 9. CDR3 size: 16 residues. Germline assignment: CDR1 SGHTS and CDR2 YDEGEE. CDR3 in amino acids: CASSLQAGGRTDTQYF. CDR3 in DNA: TGTGCCAGCAGCCTGCAAGCGGGGGGACGTACAGATACGCAGTATTTT.

This chain joins TRBV9 and TRBJ2-2; 9 bases fit TRBD2. The CDR3 spans 15 residues. V lost 1 base to trimming and J lost 9 bases; unmatched junction nucleotides: 7. Germline-derived CDR1 and CDR2 are SGDLS and YYNGEE. CDR3 coding DNA: TGTGCCAGCAGCGTACAAGCGGGAGGAGAGAGGGAGCTGTTTTTT. Residues: CASSVQAGGERELFF.

The chain recombines TRBV11-2 with TRBJ2-3; no definite D call. Germline V gives CDR1 SGHAT, CDR2 FQNNGV. The V and J ends lost 8 bases and 3 bases respectively, with 12 bases between them. The CDR3 runs to 13 residues. This CDR3 is CASLTTETDTQYF. CDR3 DNA sequence: TGTGCCAGCTTGACGACGGAGACAGATACGCAGTATTTT. Combining the CDR3 with reference TRBV11-2 and TRBJ2-3 gives the whole variable domain EAGVAQSPRYKIIEKRQSVAFWCNPISGHATLYWYQQILGQGPKLLIQFQNNGVVDDSQLPKDRFSAERLKGVDSTLKIQPAKLEDSAVYLCASLTTETDTQYFGPGTRLTVL.

The chain uses TRBV6-5 and TRBJ1-2; 7 bases are shared with TRBD1. The length of the CDR3 is 14 residues. CDR1 and CDR2 (germline): MNHEY, SVGAGI. J was trimmed by 6 bases and V by 5 bases; bases with no gene match: 9. The CDR3 here is CASSLMTGIHGYTF. The CDR3 coding sequence is TGTGCCAGCAGTCTCATGACAGGGATTCATGGCTACACCTTC.

The genes are TRBV5-6 and TRBJ2-2, with TRBD2 matching over 10 bases. The CDR3 is made up of 16 amino acids. The V and J ends lost 0 bases and 4 bases, in that order; junction bases with no gene match: 3. CDR1 is SGHDT, CDR2 YYEEEE, per germline. The CDR3 nucleotides read TGTGCCAGCAGCTTGGCCACTAGCGGGGCCACCGGGGAGCTGTTTTTT. It specifies CASSLATSGATGELFF.

This chain joins TRBV18 and TRBJ2-2, with 12 bases matching TRBD2. The V gene's germline CDR1 is KGHSH and CDR2 LQKENI. J gave up 7 bases and V 2 bases, and 8 bases lay outside the gene matches. This CDR3 comprises 17 residues. Written as DNA, the CDR3 is TGTGCCAGCTCACCATTGACTAGCGGGAGAGTTGGCGGGGAGCTGTTTTTT. Translated, it gives CASSPLTSGRVGGELFF.

This rearrangement joins TRBV7-3 to TRBJ2-3; weak D call: TRBD2 (5 bases). Trimming took 3 bases from V and 1 from J, leaving 11 bases between them. CDR3 length: 15 amino acids. Per the germline V gene, CDR1 is SGHTA and CDR2 is FQGTGA. CDR3 sequence: CASSFHSGGTDTQYF. In DNA, the CDR3 is TGTGCCAGCAGCTTTCACAGCGGAGGCACAGATACGCAGTATTTT.

This chain uses TRBV10-3 with TRBJ1-3, with D perhaps TRBD1 (6 bases). In germline, CDR1 is ENHRY, CDR2 SYGVKD. Trimming left V 10 bases short and J 4 bases short, with 14 bases between. This CDR3 has 13 residues. The CDR3 loop reads CASTQGAGNTIYF. Here the CDR3 DNA reads TGTGCCAGCACACAGGGAGCGGGAAACACCATATATTTT.

The rearrangement uses TRBV5-1 and TRBJ2-2, with TRBD2 matching 10 bases. Germline V gene data show CDR1 as SGHRS and CDR2 as YFSETQ. The CDR3 totals 15 residues. The trim removed 3 bases at V and 4 bases at J, leaving 3 bases unmatched. The DNA for the CDR3 is TGCGCCAGCAGCTCCTCTAGCGGGAGCACCGGGGAGCTGTTTTTT. This encodes CASSSSSGSTGELFF.

Only a few counts were recorded for this clone. V usage is TRBV10-2 and J usage is TRBJ2-7, with 8 bases that match TRBD2. The CDR3 totals 14 residues. V lost 8 bases to trimming and J lost 7 bases; unmatched junction nucleotides: 13. Germline loops: CDR1 WSHSY, CDR2 SAAADI. CDR3 loop: CASRKGLAQREQYF. The CDR3 coding sequence is TGCGCCAGCCGCAAAGGACTAGCACAAAGGGAGCAGTACTTC.

The chain is built from TRBV19 and TRBJ1-5, with 12 bases that match TRBD1. The V gene's germline CDR1 is LNHDA and CDR2 SQIVND (reference sequence). CDR3 length equals 15 residues. Losses at the gene ends were 7 bases for V and 7 bases for J; bases not matched to a gene: 8. The CDR3 loop reads CASTWDRGPRQPQHF. In DNA form, the CDR3 reads TGTGCCAGTACCTGGGACAGGGGGCCGCGGCAGCCCCAGCATTTT.

This sequence joins TRBV10-3 and TRBJ2-6, with 9 bases that match TRBD1. V shed 10 bases and J 0 bases; nucleotides not matched to a gene: 10. This CDR3 has 17 amino acids. Looked up from germline, CDR1 is ENHRY and CDR2 is SYGVKD. The CDR3 nucleotides read TGTGCCACGGGTCAGGGACAGGGAGTCTCTGGGGCCAACGTCCTGACTTTC. The encoded protein is CATGQGQGVSGANVLTF.

The rearrangement links TRBV9 to TRBJ1-1, with D unclear. Germline values: CDR1 SGDLS, CDR2 YYNGEE. This CDR3 spans 12 amino acids. V shed 4 bases and J shed 5 bases, with 9 bases lying between them. The CDR3 DNA follows: TGTGCCAGCAGCCCCCAGTCGACTGAAGCTTTCTTT. Translation: CASSPQSTEAFF.